A selection of T cell receptor beta chains follows, all from one sample in a study of PD-1 blockade in classical Hodgkin lymphoma. The table came from immunoSEQ multiplex PCR; TCRdb's copy has only in-frame clones and leaves some out. The table shows about 14,000 clones, with roughly 80% occurring only once. Sequences were derived from peripheral blood mononuclear cells (PBMCs), sampled at baseline. The origin of the receptors is a human donor with classical Hodgkin lymphoma. The CDR3 runs from the conserved cysteine through the conserved F or W. D genes are given only for firm matches. Size values are once, few and many counts, or a class for expanded clones, and some rows have none.

abundance | d_gene | j_gene | v_gene | CDR3nt | CDR3aa
NA | NA | TRBJ2-6 | TRBV18 | TGTGCCAGCTCACCTTCTCTACAGACCTCTGGGGCCAACGTCCTGACTTTC | CASSPSLQTSGANVLTF
NA | NA | TRBJ2-3 | TRBV5-1 | TGCGCCAGCAGCTTGGAACGGCCTAGGGCAGATACGCAGTATTTT | CASSLERPRADTQYF
NA | NA | TRBJ2-3 | TRBV28 | TGTGCCAGCAGTTTACCCCCCAGCACAGATACGCAGTATTTT | CASSLPPSTDTQYF
few | NA | TRBJ1-2 | TRBV10-1 | TGCGCCAGCAGTGAGTCAGGACGGTATGGCTACACCTTC | CASSESGRYGYTF
NA | NA | TRBJ2-7 | TRBV7-2 | TGTGCCAGCAGCTTCCGGGCGAACGACGAGCAGTACTTC | CASSFRANDEQYF
NA | NA | TRBJ2-7 | TRBV6-5 | TGTGCCAGCAGTTACTCCCTTCGCGTGGTGAATGAGCAGTACTTC | CASSYSLRVVNEQYF
NA | TRBD1 | TRBJ1-2 | TRBV27 | TGTGCCAGCAGTCGGACAGGGCCGATATATGGCTACACCTTC | CASSRTGPIYGYTF
NA | TRBD2 | TRBJ2-3 | TRBV5-1 | TGCGCCAGCAGCCTCGGACTAGCGGGGGGGCACGCAGATACGCAGTATTTT | CASSLGLAGGHADTQYF
NA | NA | TRBJ2-2 | TRBV7-2 | TGTGCCAGCAGCCAAGGGGTCACCGGGGAGCTGTTTTTT | CASSQGVTGELFF
few | NA | TRBJ1-5 | TRBV27 | TGTGCCAGCAGCCGTCACCATGGGAGCAATCAGCCCCAGCATTTT | CASSRHHGSNQPQHF
few | NA | TRBJ1-5 | TRBV5-5 | TGTGCCAGCAGCTTGGGTATGGGAGGCCAGCCCCAGCATTTT | CASSLGMGGQPQHF
few | TRBD1 | TRBJ1-5 | TRBV6-6 | TGTGCCAGCAGTTCCCCCGGGACAGGGAGCAATCAGCCCCAGCATTTT | CASSSPGTGSNQPQHF
NA | NA | TRBJ1-6 | TRBV2 | TGTGCCAGCAGTAATCAGTTAGGCAGCCTCCGGTTT | CASSNQLGSLRF
NA | NA | TRBJ1-2 | TRBV7-3 | TGTGCCAGCAGCTTAAACGCAGGGAGCTATGGCTACACCTTC | CASSLNAGSYGYTF
NA | NA | TRBJ2-2 | TRBV5-1 | TGCGCCAGCAGCTTGGTACGGGGTACGAACACCGGGGAGCTGTTTTTT | CASSLVRGTNTGELFF
NA | NA | TRBJ1-1 | TRBV10-1 | TGCGCCAGCAGTGGTGCGGGATTCGCTGAAGCTTTCTTT | CASSGAGFAEAFF
NA | NA | TRBJ2-2 | TRBV6-5 | TGTGCCAGCAGTTACGTGGCAGACACCGGGGAGCTGTTTTTT | CASSYVADTGELFF
NA | NA | TRBJ1-5 | TRBV7-9 | TGTGCCAGCAGCTTTTCTGCTGGTCAGCCCCAGCATTTT | CASSFSAGQPQHF
NA | NA | TRBJ1-2 | TRBV19 | TGTGCCAGTAGTATCGCAGGTCCCTATGGCTACACCTTC | CASSIAGPYGYTF
NA | TRBD1 | TRBJ1-4 | TRBV5-1 | TGCGCCAGCAGGGGACAGGGTGGCGAAAAACTGTTTTTT | CASRGQGGEKLFF
few | TRBD1 | TRBJ2-7 | TRBV4-3 | TGCGCCAGGGTCCGGGACAGCCCCCACGATTCCTACGAGCAGTACTTC | CARVRDSPHDSYEQYF
NA | NA | TRBJ2-6 | TRBV19 | TGTGCCAGTAAAAGCCCAGTCTCTGGGGCCAACGTCCTGACTTTC | CASKSPVSGANVLTF
NA | NA | TRBJ1-6 | TRBV10-1 | TGCGCCAGCAGCGTCGATTTTAATTCACCCCTCCACTTT | CASSVDFNSPLHF
NA | TRBD1 | TRBJ1-2 | TRBV18 | TGTGCCAGCTCACCAGGGACAGGGGGCAGACGGTATGGCTACACCTTC | CASSPGTGGRRYGYTF
NA | TRBD2 | TRBJ2-5 | TRBV4-1 | TGCGCCAGCAGCCAAGGAAGCGCGGGGGGGCGAAAGACCCAGTACTTC | CASSQGSAGGRKTQYF
NA | TRBD1 | TRBJ1-6 | TRBV7-3 | TGTGCCAGCAGCCCCGGACAGGGAGGCCACCCCCTCCACTTT | CASSPGQGGHPLHF
NA | NA | TRBJ2-5 | TRBV5-4 | TGTGCCAGCAGCGGTATAGGGGGGGGGCTCCAAGAGACCCAGTACTTC | CASSGIGGGLQETQYF
NA | NA | TRBJ1-3 | TRBV9 | TGTGCCAGCAGCGTGGCAGGGGGAAACACCATATATTTT | CASSVAGGNTIYF
NA | TRBD1 | TRBJ2-3 | TRBV7-6 | TGTGCCAGCAGCCGTTACCGGGACAGAAACACAGATACGCAGTATTTT | CASSRYRDRNTDTQYF